Listed below are T cell receptor beta chains from one sample, sequenced in a study of siplizumab effects on memory and regulatory T cells. The protocol was immunoSEQ multiplex PCR, while the TCRdb copy is restricted to in-frame clones and leaves out a portion. The data contain 90,000 to 140,000 clones, just over 90% of them singletons. The sample comprised CD4+ T cells sorted from blood. Receptors originate from a human donor in good health. CDR3s include the opening cysteine and the closing phenylalanine or tryptophan. A D gene is named only where the DNA matches it firmly. The size entry is marked missing in some rows and otherwise reads once, few, many or a size class.

>TRBV11-3|-|TRBJ1-1|13|-
TGTGCCAGCAGCCTAAATTCGGTCGGTGAAGCTTTCTTT
CASSLNSVGEAFF
>TRBV18|TRBD1|TRBJ1-1|16|-
TGTGCCAGCTCACCAATGACAGGGGCCATGAACACTGAAGCTTTCTTT
CASSPMTGAMNTEAFF
>TRBV13|TRBD1|TRBJ2-1|12|-
TGTGCCAGCAGCTCAGGACAGGGGGTAAGGTTCTTC
CASSSGQGVRFF
>TRBV14|-|TRBJ1-2|15|-
TGTGCCAGCAGCCGCCGATCCGGAGGACTCTATGGCTACACCTTC
CASSRRSGGLYGYTF
>TRBV7-6|-|TRBJ2-1|14|-
TGTGCCAGCAGCCCCTTGAGCCACTACAATGAGCAGTTCTTC
CASSPLSHYNEQFF
>TRBV7-9|-|TRBJ1-1|12|-
TGTGCCAGCAACAGGGTGATGACTGAAGCTTTCTTT
CASNRVMTEAFF
>TRBV7-2|-|TRBJ2-7|14|-
TGTGCCAGCAGCTTAGGACCCATTGGGTACGAGCAGTACTTC
CASSLGPIGYEQYF
>TRBV4-1|-|TRBJ1-2|13|-
TGCGCCAGCAGCCAAGGGGGAGACTATGGCTACACCTTC
CASSQGGDYGYTF
>TRBV6-6|-|TRBJ1-3|15|-
TGTGCCAGCAGGACCCAGGGTTTGGCAGGAAACACCATATATTTT
CASRTQGLAGNTIYF
>TRBV7-8|TRBD1|TRBJ2-7|14|-
TGTGCCAGCAGCTTGGCCGGGACAGGGTTCGAGCAGTACTTC
CASSLAGTGFEQYF
>TRBV2|-|TRBJ2-6|17|-
TGTGCCAGCAGTCTTAGACCCGGAGGGGCCGGGGCCAACGTCCTGACTTTC
CASSLRPGGAGANVLTF
>TRBV11-2|-|TRBJ2-2|13|-
TGTGCCAGCAGCCCCCGGGACTCCGGGGAGCTGTTTTTT
CASSPRDSGELFF
>TRBV4-1|-|TRBJ1-3|15|-
TGCGCCAGCAGCCCCTTAGGAGTAGGTGGAAACACCATATATTTT
CASSPLGVGGNTIYF
>TRBV11-2|-|TRBJ2-1|15|-
TGTGCCAGCAGCTCCGTGCGGGGCTCCTACAATGAGCAGTTCTTC
CASSSVRGSYNEQFF
>TRBV4-2|TRBD2|TRBJ2-3|16|-
TGTGCCAGCAGCCAAGGTGCTAGCGGGGGGTTTGATACGCAGTATTTT
CASSQGASGGFDTQYF
>TRBV7-9|-|TRBJ2-3|15|-
TGTGCCAGCAGCTTAGCTCGCGGGCCCAGAGATACGCAGTATTTT
CASSLARGPRDTQYF
>TRBV27|-|TRBJ2-5|13|-
TGTGCCAGCAGTTTTGCCTTGGGAGAGACCCAGTACTTC
CASSFALGETQYF
>TRBV6-5|-|TRBJ2-7|16|-
TGTGCCAGCAGTTACTCAACGTCGGGTTTCCGGTACGAGCAGTACTTC
CASSYSTSGFRYEQYF
>TRBV5-6|TRBD1|TRBJ2-7|15|-
TGTGCCAGCAGCTTGTGGCCAGGGGGCTGGTACGAGCAGTACTTC
CASSLWPGGWYEQYF
>TRBV7-9|-|TRBJ1-1|12|-
TGTGCCAGCAGTAGGGGGTCCACTGAAGCTTTCTTT
CASSRGSTEAFF
>TRBV5-1|-|TRBJ1-1|13|-
TGCGCCAGCAGCGGTTCAGGGAGCACTGAAGCTTTCTTT
CASSGSGSTEAFF
>TRBV11-2|-|TRBJ1-4|15|-
TGTGCCAGCAGCCCCCGGGTCCTAGTTGGGGAAAAACTGTTTTTT
CASSPRVLVGEKLFF
>TRBV18|-|TRBJ2-3|11|-
TGTGCCAGCTCACCAGGAGATACGCAGTATTTT
CASSPGDTQYF
>TRBV11-2|TRBD2|TRBJ2-3|16|-
TGTGCCAGCAGCCTCCCTAGCGGGAGGGGGACAGATACGCAGTATTTT
CASSLPSGRGTDTQYF
>TRBV7-2|-|TRBJ1-1|14|-
TGTGCCAGCAGCTTAGATGGCGGTAACACTGAAGCTTTCTTT
CASSLDGGNTEAFF
>TRBV7-9|-|TRBJ1-1|12|-
TGTGCCCTGGCAGGCCCAGAGGCTGAAGCTTTCTTT
CALAGPEAEAFF
>TRBV7-8|-|TRBJ1-2|13|-
TGTGCCAGCAGCCCCCGGGTATTCTATGGCTACACCTTC
CASSPRVFYGYTF
>TRBV11-2|-|TRBJ2-2|17|-
TGTGCCAGCAGCTTACTGCTTGCTGGTTTTGAGCAAGGGGAGCTGTTTTTT
CASSLLLAGFEQGELFF
>TRBV5-1|-|TRBJ2-3|15|-
TGCGCCAGCAGCTTGGTCTTCGCTAGCACAGATACGCAGTATTTT
CASSLVFASTDTQYF
>TRBV6-5|-|TRBJ1-5|13|-
TGTGCCAGCAGCCAAGACAGGAGACAGCCCCAGCATTTT
CASSQDRRQPQHF
>TRBV7-9|-|TRBJ2-4|18|-
TGTGCCAGCAGCTTACTGTCATCCCCAGCAGTAGCCAAAAACATTCAGTACTTC
CASSLLSSPAVAKNIQYF
>TRBV6-5|-|TRBJ2-7|12|-
TGTGCCAGCAGCTCCGGTTCCTACGAGCAGTACTTC
CASSSGSYEQYF
>TRBV2|TRBD1|TRBJ1-1|15|-
TGTGCCAGTAGAACCGGGACAGGGTTGAACACTGAAGCTTTCTTT
CASRTGTGLNTEAFF
>TRBV2|TRBD2|TRBJ2-3|18|once
TGTGCCAGCAGGGCCCTCGCTCAGACTAGCGTAAGCACAGATACGCAGTATTTT
CASRALAQTSVSTDTQYF
>TRBV2|-|TRBJ2-3|11|-
TGTGCCAGCACTAAGGGAGATACGCAGTATTTT
CASTKGDTQYF
>TRBV10-3|TRBD2|TRBJ2-1|18|-
TGTGCCATCAGTCGAACTAGCGGGGGGGCCCGCTCCTACAATGAGCAGTTCTTC
CAISRTSGGARSYNEQFF
>TRBV7-9|-|TRBJ2-4|15|-
TGTGCCAGCAGCTTAGGGGGCCTCGGCAAAAACATTCAGTACTTC
CASSLGGLGKNIQYF
>TRBV5-1|-|TRBJ1-1|13|-
TGCGCCAGCAGCTTGACTGGTGACCTTGAAGCTTTCTTT
CASSLTGDLEAFF
>TRBV7-9|TRBD1|TRBJ1-1|16|-
TGTGCCAGCAGCGGGGGGACAGGCGGCGGGAACACTGAAGCTTTCTTT
CASSGGTGGGNTEAFF
>TRBV14|-|TRBJ2-6|18|-
TGTGCCAGCAGCCAAGATAAAAGGGGCAGCTCTGGGGCCAACGTCCTGACTTTC
CASSQDKRGSSGANVLTF
>TRBV23-1|-|TRBJ1-5|17|-
TGCGCCAGCACATTTTTCTCTATCGGGGTTCGGAATCAGCCCCAGCATTTT
CASTFFSIGVRNQPQHF
>TRBV6-6|TRBD1|TRBJ2-3|11|-
TGTGCCAGCAGCGACAGGGGTACGCAGTATTTT
CASSDRGTQYF
>TRBV19|-|TRBJ2-6|17|-
TGTGCCAGTAGTATGACCGAGGTCCCTTCTGGGGCCAACGTCCTGACTTTC
CASSMTEVPSGANVLTF
>TRBV7-9|-|TRBJ1-1|15|-
TGTGCCAGCAGCTTAAGCAGACAGATGAACACTGAAGCTTTCTTT
CASSLSRQMNTEAFF
>TRBV30|-|TRBJ1-1|13|-
TGTGCCTGGAGTGCGAACAGTTACACTGAAGCTTTCTTT
CAWSANSYTEAFF
>TRBV5-6|TRBD1|TRBJ2-3|14|-
TGTGCCAGCAGCTGGCAGACAGGGGCAGATACGCAGTATTTT
CASSWQTGADTQYF
>TRBV27|TRBD1|TRBJ1-2|15|-
TGTGCCAGCAGTTTAAAAGACAGGGGAATTAGGGGCTACACCTTC
CASSLKDRGIRGYTF
>TRBV7-8|TRBD1|TRBJ1-2|18|-
TGTGCCAGCAGCTTCCTAACAGGGGGATTTTCGTCGAGTTATGGCTACACCTTC
CASSFLTGGFSSSYGYTF
>TRBV5-1|TRBD1|TRBJ2-7|14|-
TGCGCCACCCGAGGGGGCGCCTATTCCTACGAGCAGTACTTC
CATRGGAYSYEQYF
>TRBV6-6|-|TRBJ1-2|13|-
TGTGCCAGCAGTTACGCCTCCGGTATGGGCTACACCTTC
CASSYASGMGYTF
>TRBV30|-|TRBJ2-2|13|-
TGTGCCTGGAGTTTAAACTCAGGCGGGGAGCTGTTTTTT
CAWSLNSGGELFF
>TRBV11-3|-|TRBJ2-2|15|-
TGTGCCAGCAGCTCAGGGCAATCGAACACCGGGGAGCTGTTTTTT
CASSSGQSNTGELFF
>TRBV9|TRBD2|TRBJ2-7|16|-
TGTGCCAGCAGCGTAGGAGCGGGAAACCTGCCCTACGAGCAGTACTTC
CASSVGAGNLPYEQYF
>TRBV19|-|TRBJ2-7|14|-
TGTGCCAGTAGTACATCAGGGGTAACCTACGAGCAGTACTTC
CASSTSGVTYEQYF
>TRBV6-6|-|TRBJ1-5|13|once
TGTGCCAGCAAGGCAGCCCCGGATCAGCCCCAGCATTTT
CASKAAPDQPQHF
>TRBV30|-|TRBJ2-7|13|-
TGTGCCTGCCTCCGGGACGGTTCCTACGAGCAGTACTTC
CACLRDGSYEQYF
>TRBV6-1|-|TRBJ1-2|15|-
TGTGCCAGCAGTAGAGAGTACGGGTTTAACTATGGCTACACCTTC
CASSREYGFNYGYTF
>TRBV11-1|-|TRBJ1-3|16|-
TGTGCCAGCAGCTCGGATTTTGGGGGCCCTGGAAACACCATATATTTT
CASSSDFGGPGNTIYF
>TRBV6-4|-|TRBJ2-6|15|-
TGTGCCAGCAGTGTAGACAATGACGGGGCCAACGTCCTGACTTTC
CASSVDNDGANVLTF